Below are 10 T cell receptor beta chains sequenced from a single sample in a study of T cells in Graves' hyperthyroidism and ophthalmopathy. Researchers amplified the TCR beta CDR3 regions from RNA transcripts. During a first-round RT-PCR of the TCR CDR3, the HTBI primer set was used. TCRdb redid the calling of the multiplex PCR reads with MiXCR, one entry per CDR3 protein. This sample carries under 400,000 distinct CDR3 sequences, about 18% of them seen once, and the ten largest clones take 49%. The sample comprised blood. The receptors shown here come from a woman aged 45-59 years with Graves' hyperthyroidism.

In this sample, this clonotype turned up many times. The genes are TRBV20-1 and TRBJ2-7; 14 nucleotides align to TRBD2. CDR1 DFQATT and CDR2 SNEGSKA come from the germline V gene (reference sequence). This CDR3 is built from 19 residues. The V gene end was trimmed by 1 base and the J gene end by 6 bases; junction bases not matched to a gene: 17. CDR3 bases: TGCAGTGCTAGAGGCCAAGGCCAGACTAGCGGGGGGGCCCCGGGCGAGCAGTACGTC. The encoded protein is CSARGQGQTSGGAPGEQYV.

The rearrangement uses TRBV29-1 and TRBJ2-1, with no clear D. The CDR3 is made up of 10 amino acids. Trimming took 5 bases from V and 5 from J, leaving 4 bases between them. Looked up from germline, CDR1 is SQVTM and CDR2 is ANQGSEA. The CDR3 DNA reads as TGCAGCGTTTCCCACAATGAGCAGTTCTTC. This sequence encodes CSVSHNEQFF.

The rearrangement links TRBV12-3 or TRBV12-4 to TRBJ2-2; 7 positions agree with TRBD2. This CDR3 is built from 16 residues. After removal of 3 bases from V and 0 bases from J, the junction contained 4 bases not matched to a gene. CDR3 loop: CASSFAGDANTGELFF. Written as DNA, the CDR3 is TGTGCCAGCAGTTTTGCGGGGGACGCGAACACCGGGGAGCTGTTTTTT.

This clonotype was found many times. J is TRBJ2-6 and V is TRBV12-3 or TRBV12-4; 8 bases are a match to TRBD1. The CDR3 runs to 13 residues. The J segment lost 8 bases and the V segment lost 7 bases, leaving 4 bases of the junction unmatched. CDR3 nucleotide sequence: TGTGCCAGCACCCGGACAGGGACCAACGTCCTGACTTTC. Residues: CASTRTGTNVLTF.

The rearrangement links TRBV12-3 or TRBV12-4 to TRBJ2-1; maybe TRBD1 (5 bases). This CDR3 region has 13 residues. V dropped 3 bases and J dropped 10 bases, with 13 bases sitting between them. DNA for the CDR3: TGTGCCAGCAGTTTCAGGGTCCCTGAAGAGCAGTTCTTC. As protein: CASSFRVPEEQFF.

The rearrangement joins TRBV6-2 or TRBV6-3 to TRBJ2-1; D assignment may be TRBD1 or TRBD2 (5 bases each). CDR1 is MNHEY, CDR2 SVGEGT, per germline. Trimming pared 6 bases from V and 2 bases from J, leaving 14 bases between. This CDR3 is 15 amino acids long. The CDR3 DNA reads TGTGCCAGCAGCCCTGAGGGGCTAACCTACAATGAGCAGTTCTTC. Its protein is CASSPEGLTYNEQFF.

This clonotype was seen many times. CDR3 protein: CASAREDRVYGYTF. As DNA, the CDR3 is TGTGCCAGCGCTCGAGAGGACAGGGTATATGGCTACACCTTC. This chain links TRBV6-1 with TRBJ1-2; 8 bases align to TRBD1. Germline V gives CDR1 MNHNS, CDR2 SASEGT. The CDR3 is 14 residues long. With V trimmed by 8 bases and J by 5 bases, 10 bases remained unmatched.

With respect to this clonotype: A read error is possible here, since a much larger clone lies one base away. The CDR3 coding sequence is TGTGCCATCAGTAACCGGGACAGGGGGAGGGAGACCCAGTTCTTC. Its protein is CAISNRDRGRETQFF. The J gene is TRBJ2-5, the V gene TRBV10-3; the match to TRBD1 covers 11 bases. The J call may be mistaken, given a closer DNA end match to TRBJ2-1. The CDR3 sequence is 15 residues long. The germline gives CDR1 ENHRY, CDR2 SYGVKD.

The chain links TRBV3-1 to TRBJ1-3; possible D gene TRBD1, 6 bases. The germline gives CDR1 LGHDT, CDR2 YNNKEL (reference sequence). With 4 bases removed from V and 4 bases from J, the gap between germline ends came to 20 bases. The CDR3 contains 17 residues. The DNA of the CDR3 is TGTGCCAGCAGCCCCCGACTTTCAGGGGTAGGAGGAAACACCATATATTTT. This sequence encodes CASSPRLSGVGGNTIYF.

This clonotype was seen at least ten times. This CDR3 reads CASSQQGGDTDTQYF. CDR3 bases: TGTGCCAGCAGTCAACAGGGGGGGGACACAGATACGCAGTATTTT. This sequence joins TRBV12-3 or TRBV12-4 and TRBJ2-3; D perhaps matches TRBD1 (8 bases). The CDR3 covers 15 residues. Between the trimmed V and J ends, which lost 5 bases and 2 bases, there was a span of 14 bases.